The 14 T cell receptor beta chains given below trace back to one sample, sequenced in a study of post-analysis software for immune sequencing data. Unique-molecular-identifier-tagged TCR beta cDNA libraries were used. TCRdb reanalysed the PCR reads using MiXCR and keeps one entry per CDR3 protein. In the table there are hundreds of thousands of distinct CDR3 sequences, 30% of which are singletons. Their specific antigens are unknown. The study's findings and limits: TRBV segments more frequent in patients than in controls numbered roughly five and included TRBV5-6, TRBV5-1 and TRBV20-1.

The sample comprised blood. The receptor set was obtained from a girl between 5 and 17 years old with multiple sclerosis.

The table lists this clonotype with a few counts. The rearrangement uses TRBV29-1 and TRBJ1-2, with D hard to call. Per germline, CDR1 SQVTM and CDR2 ANQGSEA. The CDR3 runs 10 residues. The V end was cut by 7 bases, the J end by 6 bases, with 9 bases between. The CDR3 coding sequence is TGCAGCGCGAGGGAAAATGGCTACACCTTC. It yields the protein CSARENGYTF.

With respect to this clonotype: A much bigger clone sits one base away, suggesting this may be a read error. No conserved phenylalanine or tryptophan ends this CDR3, so it is likely a read error. The rearrangement uses TRBV6-6 and TRBJ2-4; possible D gene TRBD1, 5 bases. V lost 8 bases and J 9 bases, leaving 14 bases between the germline ends. This CDR3 has 12 amino acids. In germline, CDR1 is MNHNY, CDR2 SVGAGI (reference sequence). This CDR3 reads CASGRVFGIQYV. The DNA for the CDR3 is TGTGCCAGCGGCAGGGTGTTCGGCATTCAGTACGTC.

The rearrangement joins TRBV15 to TRBJ1-5; no clear D gene. Trimming shortened V by 5 bases and J by 7 bases, and 12 bases separated the two germline ends. The CDR3 runs to 13 residues. The germline gives CDR1 LNHNV, CDR2 YYDKDF (reference sequence). The DNA for the CDR3 is TGTGCCACCAGCCCGAATCGGGTCCAGCCCCAGCATTTT. Amino acid sequence: CATSPNRVQPQHF.

This rearrangement joins TRBV20-1 to TRBJ2-2; TRBD2 is a possible D gene (6 bases). The CDR3 sequence is 13 residues long. Trimming pared 1 base from V and 6 bases from J, leaving 9 bases between. Looked up from germline, CDR1 is DFQATT and CDR2 is SNEGSKA (reference sequence). The CDR3 protein is CSARGPGAGELFF. In DNA, the CDR3 is TGCAGTGCTAGAGGCCCGGGGGCCGGGGAGCTGTTTTTT.

The CDR3 nucleotides are TGCGCCAGCAGCTGGACCGGGACCGGGGAGCAGTTCTTC. Translated: CASSWTGTGEQFF. The rearrangement joins TRBV5-1 to TRBJ2-1; D is possibly TRBD1 or TRBD2 (5 bases each). The CDR3 loop spans 13 amino acids. Trimming cost V 3 bases and J 10 bases, with 14 bases left between them. Germline V gene data show CDR1 as SGHRS and CDR2 as YFSETQ.

The sample holds a few counts of this clonotype. The V gene is TRBV18, the J gene TRBJ2-3; D is possibly TRBD2 (5 bases). CDR1 is KGHSH, CDR2 LQKENI, per germline. The length of the CDR3 is 16 residues. V was trimmed by 0 bases and J by 7 bases, leaving 17 bases between them. In DNA form, the CDR3 reads TGTGCCAGCTCACCACCGGAGCGGTCACAAGGGAATACGCAGTATTTT. As protein: CASSPPERSQGNTQYF.

This clonotype was picked up a small number of times. The genes are TRBV20-1 and TRBJ2-5; D is undetermined. CDR1 DFQATT and CDR2 SNEGSKA come from the germline V gene (reference sequence). The V gene lost 6 bases and the J gene lost 5 bases, with 22 bases spanning the gap. This CDR3 has 15 residues. The CDR3 region is CSAVKAPGIGETQYF. CDR3 DNA: TGCAGTGCGGTAAAAGCCCCAGGCATAGGGGAGACCCAGTACTTC.

In its sample, this clonotype was seen a few times. The chain employs TRBV20-1 and TRBJ1-1; D call uncertain. Trimming took off 1 base at V and 3 bases at J, with 12 bases between the two ends. The germline V gene encodes CDR1 DFQATT and CDR2 SNEGSKA (reference sequence). The CDR3 sequence is 14 residues long. The CDR3 DNA is TGCAGTGCTAGAGTAGATAGGGCCCACACTGAAGCTTTCTTT. Encoded protein: CSARVDRAHTEAFF.

This clonotype was counted a few times. V gene TRBV20-1 combines with J gene TRBJ2-7; D may correspond to TRBD1 or TRBD2 (5 bases each). The V gene's germline CDR1 is DFQATT and CDR2 SNEGSKA (reference sequence). The CDR3 is made up of 15 amino acids. Trimming stripped 6 bases from V and 6 bases from J, with 24 bases between. The CDR3 spells CSARWPGRAEGEQYF. As DNA, the CDR3 is TGCAGTGCCCGATGGCCGGGGCGGGCTGAGGGCGAGCAGTACTTC.

This clonotype has a handful of counts. The chain is built from TRBV20-1 and TRBJ2-5; weak D call: TRBD1 (6 bases). This CDR3 has 13 amino acids. Germline V gene lookup returns CDR1 DFQATT and CDR2 SNEGSKA (reference sequence). V was clipped by 6 bases and J by 5 bases, with 16 bases between them. The CDR3 region has the DNA TGCAGTGCAGCCACAGGGATAAGGGAGACCCAGTACTTC. Encoded protein: CSAATGIRETQYF.

The chain combines TRBV29-1 with TRBJ2-1; 11 bases match TRBD2. The trim removed 6 bases at V and 7 bases at J, leaving 11 bases unmatched. The length of the CDR3 is 15 residues. Germline CDR1 SQVTM, CDR2 ANQGSEA. This chain's CDR3 is CSVLPRLAGFNEQFF. The CDR3 coding sequence is TGCAGCGTCCTCCCGAGACTAGCGGGATTTAATGAGCAGTTCTTC.

As concerns this clonotype: Being one base from a much bigger clone, this may be a read error. This chain joins TRBV29-1 and TRBJ2-6; a possible D gene is TRBD1 (5 bases). Germline CDR1 is SQVTM and CDR2 is ANQGSEA. This CDR3 has 13 amino acids. Here the CDR3 reads CCASGPGANVLTF. CDR3 nucleotide sequence: TGCTGCGCCTCAGGGCCAGGGGCCAACGTCCTGACTTTC.

The gene calls are TRBV20-1 and TRBJ2-3; 8 nucleotides agree with TRBD2. After removal of 3 bases from V and 5 bases from J, the junction contained 10 bases not matched to a gene. This CDR3 has 15 residues. Germline CDR1 is DFQATT and CDR2 is SNEGSKA (reference sequence). DNA of the CDR3: TGCAGTGCTAGCCCTACTAGCGGTCGGGGAGATACGCAGTATTTT. Its translation is CSASPTSGRGDTQYF.

This clonotype was counted between two and nine times. The chain has TRBV25-1 and TRBJ2-6; no firm D call. The CDR3 is 15 residues long. Deletions cut 3 bases from V and 0 bases from J, with 6 bases between. Per germline, CDR1 MGHDK and CDR2 SYGVNS. DNA for the CDR3: TGTGCCAGCAGTGACAGGAGCTCTGGGGCCAACGTCCTGACTTTC. This translates into CASSDRSSGANVLTF. Full variable domain (outside the CDR3, taken from reference TRBV25-1 and TRBJ2-6): EADIYQTPRYLVIGTGKKITLECSQTMGHDKMYWYQQDPGMELHLIHYSYGVNSTEKGDLSSESTVSRIRTEHFPLTLESARPSHTSQYLCASSDRSSGANVLTFGAGSRLTVL.